The sequence of this TCR beta chain was determined in a study of Tregs in tolerant kidney transplant recipients. V was shortened by 2 bases and J by 5 bases, with 15 bases between the two germline ends. CDR1 and CDR2 from the germline V gene are MNHEY and SVGAGI. This CDR3 contains 15 residues. To note about this clone: Its antigen is not known.

The data were produced by immunoSEQ multiplex PCR, yet TCRdb's version contains in-frame clones alone and is incomplete. The repertoire has around 86,000 clones, 91% of them found once; the top ten carry roughly 1.5%. Study results and limitations: Tolerant patients' donor-specific Tregs expanded beyond overall Tregs, suggesting antigen-driven growth. Changing PCR primers prevented nucleotide comparison between some patients' samples. Few patients were studied, so findings need validation in larger groups.

Recipients received nonmyeloablative bone marrow transplants from related graft donors, with transient mixed chimerism. V usage is TRBV6-5 and J usage is TRBJ2-5, with D possibly TRBD1 on 6 matching bases. This sequence originates from a human patient who received a combined kidney and bone marrow transplant. The graft donor may be the source of some T cells. The input for sequencing was CD4+ T cells from blood (PBMCs), taken 24 months after the transplant. The CDR3 bases are TGTGCCAGCAGTTACACAGGGTTGATGCAGGAGACCCAGTACTTC. This sequence encodes CASSYTGLMQETQYF.